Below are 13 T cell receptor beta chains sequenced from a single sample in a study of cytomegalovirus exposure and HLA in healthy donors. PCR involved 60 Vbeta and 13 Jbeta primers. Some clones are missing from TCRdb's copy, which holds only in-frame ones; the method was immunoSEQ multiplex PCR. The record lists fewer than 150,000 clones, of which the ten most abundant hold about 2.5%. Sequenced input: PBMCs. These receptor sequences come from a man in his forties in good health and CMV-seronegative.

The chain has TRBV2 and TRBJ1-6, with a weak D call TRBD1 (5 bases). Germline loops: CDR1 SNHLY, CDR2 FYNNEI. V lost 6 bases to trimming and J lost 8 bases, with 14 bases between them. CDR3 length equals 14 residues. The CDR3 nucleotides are TGTGCCAGCAGACAGGTGGTCCTGGATTCACCCCTCCACTTT. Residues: CASRQVVLDSPLHF.

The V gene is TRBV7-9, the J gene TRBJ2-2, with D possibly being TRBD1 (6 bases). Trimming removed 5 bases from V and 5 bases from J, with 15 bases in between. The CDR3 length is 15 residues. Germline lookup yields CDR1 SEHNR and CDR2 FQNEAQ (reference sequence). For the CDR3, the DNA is TGTGCCAGCAGCCAACGGACAGTGATAACCGGGGAGCTGTTTTTT. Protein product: CASSQRTVITGELFF.

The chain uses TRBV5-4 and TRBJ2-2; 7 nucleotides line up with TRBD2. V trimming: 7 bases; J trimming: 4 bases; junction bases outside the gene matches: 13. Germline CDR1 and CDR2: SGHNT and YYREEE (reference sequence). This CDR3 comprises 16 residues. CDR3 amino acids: CASGRGEQRSTGELFF. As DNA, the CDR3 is TGTGCCAGCGGCCGGGGGGAGCAAAGGAGCACCGGGGAGCTGTTTTTT.

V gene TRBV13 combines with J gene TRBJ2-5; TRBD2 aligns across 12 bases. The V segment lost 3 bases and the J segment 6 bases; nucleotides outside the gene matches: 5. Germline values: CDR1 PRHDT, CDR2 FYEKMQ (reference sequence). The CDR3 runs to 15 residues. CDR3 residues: CASSFRTSGTKTQYF. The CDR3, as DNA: TGTGCCAGCAGCTTTAGGACTAGCGGGACGAAGACCCAGTACTTC.

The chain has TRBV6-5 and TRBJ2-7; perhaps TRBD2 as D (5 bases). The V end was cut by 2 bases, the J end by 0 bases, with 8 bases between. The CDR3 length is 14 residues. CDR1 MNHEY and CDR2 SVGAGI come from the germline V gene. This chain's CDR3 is CASSYVGSSYEQYF. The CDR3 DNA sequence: TGTGCCAGCAGTTACGTTGGGAGCTCCTACGAGCAGTACTTC.

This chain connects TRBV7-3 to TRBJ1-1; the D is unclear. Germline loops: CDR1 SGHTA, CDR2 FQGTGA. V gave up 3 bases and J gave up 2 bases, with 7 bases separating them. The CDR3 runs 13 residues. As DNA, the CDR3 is TGTGCCAGCAGCTTCCACAGTAACACTGAAGCTTTCTTT. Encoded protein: CASSFHSNTEAFF.

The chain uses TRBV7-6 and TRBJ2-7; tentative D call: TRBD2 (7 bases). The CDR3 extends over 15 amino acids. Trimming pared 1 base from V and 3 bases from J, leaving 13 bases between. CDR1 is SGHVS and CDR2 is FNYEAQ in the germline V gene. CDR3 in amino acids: CASSLGRGPNYEQYF. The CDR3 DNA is TGTGCCAGCAGCTTAGGGCGGGGGCCCAACTACGAGCAGTACTTC.

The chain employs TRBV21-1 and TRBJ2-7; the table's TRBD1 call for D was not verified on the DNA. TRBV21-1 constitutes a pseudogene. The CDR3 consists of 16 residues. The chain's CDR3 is CASSSRIRDRGHEQYF. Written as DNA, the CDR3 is TGTGCCAGCAGCTCCCGTATCCGGGACAGGGGTCACGAGCAGTACTTC.

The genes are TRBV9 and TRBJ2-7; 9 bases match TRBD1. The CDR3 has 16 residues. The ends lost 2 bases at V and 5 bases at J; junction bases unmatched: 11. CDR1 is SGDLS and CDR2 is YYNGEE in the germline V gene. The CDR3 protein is CASSVSPGQGTHEQYF. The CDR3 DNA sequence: TGTGCCAGCAGCGTTTCCCCCGGACAGGGGACACACGAGCAGTACTTC.

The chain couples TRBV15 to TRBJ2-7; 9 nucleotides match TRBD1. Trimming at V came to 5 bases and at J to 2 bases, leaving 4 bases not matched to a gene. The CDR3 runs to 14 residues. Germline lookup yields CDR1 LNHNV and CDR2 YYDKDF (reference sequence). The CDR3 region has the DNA TGTGCCACCAGCTTGGACAGGGGAGCCTACGAGCAGTACTTC. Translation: CATSLDRGAYEQYF.

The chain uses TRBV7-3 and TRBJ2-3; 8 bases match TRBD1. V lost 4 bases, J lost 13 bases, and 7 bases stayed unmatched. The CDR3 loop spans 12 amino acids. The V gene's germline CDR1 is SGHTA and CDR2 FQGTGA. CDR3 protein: CASSSTDRVEYF. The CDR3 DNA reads TGTGCCAGCAGCTCGACGGACAGGGTTGAGTATTTT.

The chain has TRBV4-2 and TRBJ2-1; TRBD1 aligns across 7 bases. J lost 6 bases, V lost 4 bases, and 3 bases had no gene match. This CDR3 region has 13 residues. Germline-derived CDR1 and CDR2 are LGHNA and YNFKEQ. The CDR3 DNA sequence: TGTGCCAGCAGCCCCAGACAGGGCAATGAGCAGTTCTTC. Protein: CASSPRQGNEQFF.

The CDR3 sequence is CASSRTGGGIYEQYF. CDR3 coding DNA: TGTGCCAGCAGCCGGACAGGGGGCGGAATCTACGAGCAGTACTTC. The chain recombines TRBV7-3 with TRBJ2-5; 11 positions match TRBD1. The J call could be wrong; TRBJ2-7 is a better fit for the DNA end. Per germline, CDR1 SGHTA and CDR2 FQGTGA. The CDR3 has 15 amino acids.